Below are 29 T cell receptor beta chains sequenced from a single sample in a study of T-cell memory formation after mild COVID-19. Each CDR3 protein is one row after TCRdb ran MiXCR on the 5' RACE reads. This sample has under 300,000 distinct CDR3 sequences, with around 16% found just once. Specimen: PBMCs or a T cell subset sorted from them (not recorded which). These receptors were collected from a young man who had mild COVID-19 (a few samples of this study predate the infection). Cell type and time point are not known.

This clonotype was picked up a small number of times. This chain connects TRBV20-1 to TRBJ2-3; 9 bases align to TRBD1. V was clipped by 5 bases and J by 11 bases; unmatched bases: 14. CDR1 is DFQATT, CDR2 SNEGSKA, per germline (reference sequence). The CDR3 spans 14 residues. Here the CDR3 DNA reads TGCAGTGCTGGGGGATCGGGACAGGGTTCGGGGCAGTATTTT. This sequence encodes CSAGGSGQGSGQYF.

V gene TRBV5-1 combines with J gene TRBJ1-1; unclear D gene. This CDR3 comprises 11 residues. Trimming stripped 5 bases from V and 7 bases from J, with 9 bases between. The germline V gene has CDR1 SGHRS and CDR2 YFSETQ. The CDR3 region is CASRQEHEAFF. The CDR3 nucleotides read TGCGCCAGCAGACAAGAGCATGAAGCTTTCTTT.

This rearrangement joins TRBV12-3 or TRBV12-4 to TRBJ1-2; a weak D match, TRBD1 (5 bases). CDR3 length equals 15 residues. V was pared by 3 bases and J by 5 bases, with 16 bases between. The CDR3 sequence: CASSFFSGSGYGYTF. The DNA of the CDR3 is TGTGCCAGCAGTTTCTTTTCAGGGTCGGGTTATGGCTACACCTTC.

This clonotype showed up just a few times. The genes are TRBV6-4 and TRBJ2-1; 9 positions agree with TRBD2. The CDR3 loop spans 15 amino acids. Germline V gene sequence: CDR1 MRHNA, CDR2 SNTAGT. Trimming at V came to 5 bases and at J to 4 bases, leaving 6 bases not matched to a gene. The CDR3 nucleotides read TGTGCCAGCAGTCGGCTAGCGGGGCCGTACAATGAGCAGTTCTTC. It codes for CASSRLAGPYNEQFF.

In its sample, this clonotype was seen many times. The chain is built from TRBV7-3 and TRBJ1-6; TRBD1 agrees at 7 bases. This CDR3 comprises 15 residues. From germline, CDR1 is SGHTA and CDR2 FQGTGA. V was pared by 2 bases and J by 7 bases, with 5 bases of the junction left unmatched. CDR3 sequence: CASSLDRAGNSPLHF. Written as DNA, the CDR3 is TGTGCCAGCAGCTTAGACAGGGCAGGGAATTCACCCCTCCACTTT.

V and J are TRBV18 and TRBJ2-4; D is possibly TRBD1 (5 bases). Deletions cut 3 bases from V and 2 bases from J, with 11 bases between. Per germline, CDR1 KGHSH and CDR2 LQKENI. The CDR3 contains 15 residues. The chain's CDR3 is CASSPAGLSKNIQYF. The CDR3 coding sequence is TGTGCCAGCTCACCGGCAGGGCTTTCCAAAAACATTCAGTACTTC.

On this clonotype: The junction differs from germline at one of its ends, possibly a read error. The chain recombines TRBV5-3 with TRBJ2-7; a possible D gene is TRBD2 (7 bases). TRBV5-3 is marked as an open reading frame, function uncertain. This CDR3 has 15 amino acids. The CDR3 sequence is CARSLASAGAYEQHF. The CDR3 region has the DNA TGTGCCAGAAGCTTGGCATCGGCGGGGGCCTACGAGCAGCACTTC.

This clonotype was seen a handful of times. This chain links TRBV7-8 with TRBJ2-5; 11 bases line up with TRBD2. V shed 1 base and J 5 bases; nucleotides not matched to a gene: 9. Germline values: CDR1 SGHVS, CDR2 FQNEAQ. The CDR3 is made up of 17 amino acids. CDR3 sequence (DNA): TGTGCCAGCAGCTTAGGGTCGACTAGCGGGGTCGGGGAGACCCAGTACTTC. Translating gives CASSLGSTSGVGETQYF.

The chain is built from TRBV15 and TRBJ1-2; D gene unclear. Trimming pared 4 bases from V and 4 bases from J, leaving 16 bases between. CDR1 is LNHNV and CDR2 is YYDKDF in the germline V gene (reference sequence). The CDR3 runs 15 residues. The chain's CDR3 is CATSIDQSAAYGYTF. The DNA of the CDR3 is TGTGCCACCAGCATAGACCAATCAGCGGCCTATGGCTACACCTTC. The full variable domain, rest sourced from reference TRBV15 and TRBJ1-2, is DAMVIQNPRYQVTQFGKPVTLSCSQTLNHNVMYWYQQKSSQAPKLLFHYYDKDFNNEADTPDNFQSRRPNTSFCFLDIRSPGLGDTAMYLCATSIDQSAAYGYTFGSGTRLTVV.

The V call is TRBV7-2, the J call TRBJ2-7; TRBD2 aligns across 10 bases. The V segment lost 5 bases and the J segment 2 bases; nucleotides outside the gene matches: 6. Germline V lookup: CDR1 SGHTA, CDR2 FQGNSA. CDR3 length: 15 residues. The CDR3 DNA follows: TGTGCCAGCAGCATAGGGGGGACTAGCGCCTACGAGCAGTACTTC. Translated, it gives CASSIGGTSAYEQYF.

This clonotype was observed many times. This chain joins TRBV20-1 and TRBJ1-2; TRBD1 matches at 9 bases. The ends lost 6 bases at V and 7 bases at J; junction bases unmatched: 9. This CDR3 contains 13 residues. Germline CDR1 and CDR2: DFQATT and SNEGSKA (reference sequence). CDR3 residues: CSAPKQGAVGYTF. In DNA, the CDR3 is TGCAGTGCGCCGAAACAGGGGGCGGTTGGCTACACCTTC.

The chain combines TRBV30 with TRBJ1-6; the match to TRBD1 covers 8 bases. The CDR3 runs to 15 residues. V was clipped by 3 bases and J by 10 bases; unmatched bases: 11. Germline CDR1 is GTSNPN and CDR2 is SVGIG (reference sequence). The DNA for the CDR3 is TGTGCCTGGAGCCTTCTGGACAGGGAAGACTCACCCCTCCACTTT. It yields the protein CAWSLLDREDSPLHF.

The rearrangement joins TRBV19 to TRBJ1-5; no clear D gene. CDR3 length equals 14 residues. CDR1 is LNHDA and CDR2 is SQIVND in the germline V gene (reference sequence). With 4 bases removed from V and 7 bases from J, the gap between germline ends came to 14 bases. The CDR3 sequence: CASSTTLGWQPQHF. The CDR3 DNA is TGTGCCAGTAGTACGACGTTGGGGTGGCAGCCCCAGCATTTT.

This clonotype was seen a handful of times. The CDR3 DNA is TGTGCCAGCAGCCAAAGTGCAAATACGCAGTATTTT. Translating gives CASSQSANTQYF. V usage is TRBV7-2 and J usage is TRBJ2-3; the D is unclear. The V end was cut by 5 bases, the J end by 7 bases, with 10 bases between. The CDR3 runs to 12 residues. CDR1 SGHTA and CDR2 FQGNSA come from the germline V gene. The full variable domain, its missing parts supplied by reference TRBV7-2 and TRBJ2-3, is GAGVSQSPSNKVTEKGKDVELRCDPISGHTALYWYRQSLGQGLEFLIYFQGNSAPDKSGLPSDRFSAERTGGSVSTLTIQRTQQEDSAVYLCASSQSANTQYFGPGTRLTVL.

The rearrangement links TRBV12-3 or TRBV12-4 to TRBJ2-2; D unclear. The length of the CDR3 is 15 residues. Deletions cut 7 bases from V and 4 bases from J, with 16 bases between. CDR3 sequence reads: CASNFRYFGTGELFF. As DNA, the CDR3 is TGTGCCAGCAACTTTAGGTACTTCGGCACCGGGGAGCTGTTTTTT.

This rearrangement joins TRBV5-1 to TRBJ2-5; 8 bases match TRBD1. Germline trimming cut 7 bases from V and 0 bases from J; bases unmatched to any gene: 5. CDR3 length: 14 amino acids. Germline-derived CDR1 and CDR2 are SGHRS and YFSETQ. CDR3 in DNA: TGCGCCAGCGGGACAGGACGAGACCAAGAGACCCAGTACTTC. This sequence encodes CASGTGRDQETQYF.

This clonotype was counted a few times. CDR3 region: CAISSGTVPTDTQYF. In nucleotides, the CDR3 is TGTGCCATCAGCTCCGGGACAGTGCCAACAGATACGCAGTATTTT. The chain recombines TRBV10-3 with TRBJ2-3, with 7 positions matching TRBD1. Germline-derived CDR1 and CDR2 are ENHRY and SYGVKD. This CDR3 spans 15 amino acids. V shed 6 bases and J 3 bases; nucleotides not matched to a gene: 9.

This clonotype occurred a few times. V and J are TRBV7-8 and TRBJ2-7; D perhaps matches TRBD1 (6 bases). V was pared by 1 base and J by 3 bases, with 10 bases between. The CDR3 sequence is 14 residues long. Germline V gives CDR1 SGHVS, CDR2 FQNEAQ. The CDR3, as DNA: TGTGCCAGCAGCTTAGGAGGGACATTCTACGAGCAGTACTTC. Protein product: CASSLGGTFYEQYF.

The chain recombines TRBV2 with TRBJ2-1, with TRBD2 matching over 9 bases. Trimming cost V 1 base and J 10 bases; bases outside gene matches: 2. The CDR3 length is 13 residues. Per the germline V gene, CDR1 is SNHLY and CDR2 is FYNNEI. CDR3 DNA: TGTGCCAGCAGTGAAGGGCTAGCGGGGGAGCAGTTCTTC. Its translation is CASSEGLAGEQFF.

This clonotype was seen only a few times. The chain joins TRBV29-1 to TRBJ2-3; D is unclear. Germline CDR1 and CDR2: SQVTM and ANQGSEA. The length of the CDR3 is 12 residues. The germline V and J ends were trimmed by 0 bases and 0 bases, with 1 base remaining between them. The CDR3 DNA is TGCAGCGTTGAAGACAGCACAGATACGCAGTATTTT. This sequence encodes CSVEDSTDTQYF.

This clonotype came up a few times. The CDR3 DNA reads TGCGCCAGCAGCTTGGGGGGGCGAAGCAATGAGCAGTTCTTC. It specifies CASSLGGRSNEQFF. The chain uses TRBV5-1 and TRBJ2-1; D might be TRBD1 (6 bases). Germline V gene lookup returns CDR1 SGHRS and CDR2 YFSETQ. This CDR3 spans 14 amino acids. V was pared by 0 bases and J by 6 bases, with 10 bases between. The complete variable domain, with remaining parts taken from reference TRBV5-1 and TRBJ2-1, reads KAGVTQTPRYLIKTRGQQVTLSCSPISGHRSVSWYQQTPGQGLQFLFEYFSETQRNKGNFPGRFSGRQFSNSRSEMNVSTLELGDSALYLCASSLGGRSNEQFFGPGTRLTVL.

The chain carries TRBV6-5 and TRBJ1-2; 8 nucleotides line up with TRBD1. V was pared by 8 bases and J by 4 bases, with 15 bases of the junction left unmatched. CDR1 MNHEY and CDR2 SVGAGI come from the germline V gene. This CDR3 has 16 amino acids. This CDR3 is CASGFWIGTGGYGYTF. The DNA for the CDR3 is TGTGCCAGCGGATTCTGGATCGGAACAGGGGGCTATGGCTACACCTTC.

Here the CDR3 reads CASSLGRSIYGYTF. For the CDR3, the DNA is TGTGCCAGCAGCTTGGGACGGAGCATCTATGGCTACACCTTC. The chain uses TRBV5-6 and TRBJ1-2; D gene ambiguous. The V gene lost 0 bases and the J gene lost 4 bases, with 10 bases spanning the gap. The CDR3 is 14 amino acids. CDR1 SGHDT and CDR2 YYEEEE come from the germline V gene.

There are a few counts of this clonotype. The chain carries TRBV7-6 and TRBJ2-3; D is unresolved. The CDR3 contains 17 residues. CDR1 is SGHVS, CDR2 FNYEAQ, per germline. V was shortened by 3 bases and J by 0 bases, with 16 bases between the two germline ends. CDR3 sequence: CASSFLGSQLSTDTQYF. The CDR3 DNA follows: TGTGCCAGCAGCTTTTTGGGATCGCAGTTAAGCACAGATACGCAGTATTTT.

The CDR3 here is CSARDVNTYEQYF. The CDR3 DNA follows: TGCAGTGCTAGAGACGTAAATACCTACGAGCAGTACTTC. The chain recombines TRBV20-1 with TRBJ2-7; D ambiguous. CDR3 length: 13 residues. The V gene's germline CDR1 is DFQATT and CDR2 SNEGSKA (reference sequence). Trimming removed 0 bases at V and 2 bases at J, with 8 bases between.

In this sample, this clonotype turned up a few times. The chain couples TRBV10-3 to TRBJ2-5; D possibly corresponds to TRBD2 (5 bases). CDR3 size: 13 residues. CDR1 and CDR2 (germline): ENHRY, SYGVKD. V was trimmed by 6 bases and J by 2 bases, leaving 10 bases between them. In DNA form, the CDR3 reads TGTGCCATCAGGGACTCCGGACAAGAGACCCAGTACTTC. This sequence encodes CAIRDSGQETQYF.

The rearrangement uses TRBV7-2 and TRBJ2-2; D is possibly TRBD1 (6 bases). CDR1 is SGHTA, CDR2 FQGNSA, per germline. The V end lost 5 bases, the J end lost 4 bases, and 14 bases lay between the germline ends. This CDR3 has 15 amino acids. The CDR3 sequence is CASSDYRAGTGELFF. The CDR3 DNA sequence: TGTGCCAGCAGCGATTACAGGGCTGGCACCGGGGAGCTGTTTTTT.

This rearrangement joins TRBV24-1 to TRBJ2-5, with TRBD1 matching over 10 bases. The CDR3 length is 14 residues. The J segment lost 5 bases and the V segment lost 4 bases, leaving 3 bases of the junction unmatched. Germline CDR1 reads KGHDR; CDR2 reads SFDVKD. The CDR3: CATSEGQGGETQYF. The CDR3, as DNA: TGTGCCACCAGTGAAGGACAGGGGGGGGAGACCCAGTACTTC.

This clonotype turned up a few times. The chain couples TRBV20-1 to TRBJ2-7; tentative D call: TRBD2 (6 bases). This CDR3 comprises 13 residues. From germline, CDR1 is DFQATT and CDR2 SNEGSKA (reference sequence). V shed 5 bases and J shed 0 bases, with 11 bases lying between them. This CDR3 reads CSAGRRGSYEQYF. CDR3 coding DNA: TGCAGTGCTGGGCGGAGGGGCTCCTACGAGCAGTACTTC.